Included here is one T cell receptor (beta chain) sequence, with context. What it binds is not known. The CDR3 totals 15 residues. V shed 2 bases and J 8 bases; nucleotides not matched to a gene: 10. Germline V lookup: CDR1 SGHKS, CDR2 YYEKEE (reference sequence). This record belongs to a study of hypomethylating agent response in myelodysplastic syndrome. About the research overall: Non-responders met neither complete response nor hematologic improvement criteria, which defined response.

This table comes from immunoSEQ multiplex PCR, and its TCRdb copy is limited to in-frame clones, with some not included. The repertoire consists of some 5,900 clones, with around 87% occurring once and the leading ten covering more than 12%. Study-level results: Non-responders showed more contracted clonotypes post-treatment, while responders showed more novel ones. Control donors' ages did not match those of MDS patients. After hypomethylating agent treatment, diversity and clonality showed no significant change, overall or by response.

This TCR derives from a human donor with myelodysplastic syndrome. This chain uses TRBV5-5 with TRBJ1-5; 7 bases agree with TRBD1. Sequencing was performed on bone marrow, taken before or after starting hypomethylating agent treatment for myelodysplastic syndrome (not recorded which). The DNA of the CDR3 is TGTGCCAGCAGCTTCGCCAGGGCCCAGGGGGAGCCCCAGCATTTT. Protein sequence: CASSFARAQGEPQHF.